These 20 T cell receptor beta chains originate from one sample sequenced in a study of lymphopenia after photon versus proton radiotherapy. Repertoires were generated with immunoSEQ multiplex PCR, while TCRdb's copy carries only in-frame clones and drops some. The sample yields 150,000 to 200,000 clones, approximately 91% seen once. The source was peripheral blood, collected from a patient treated with photon-based radiotherapy. The receptors shown here come from a man aged 50 to 59 with gastric cancer.

This chain links TRBV19 with TRBJ2-1, with D perhaps matching TRBD2 (5 bases). The CDR3 covers 15 residues. The V gene lost 4 bases and the J gene lost 2 bases, with 12 bases spanning the gap. Germline V gene sequence: CDR1 LNHDA, CDR2 SQIVND (reference sequence). CDR3 coding DNA: TGTGCCAGTAGTACACAACTAGTTGCCTACAATGAGCAGTTCTTC. It is translated as CASSTQLVAYNEQFF.

The J gene is TRBJ2-7, the V gene TRBV5-4; 8 bases line up with TRBD1. CDR3 size: 13 residues. V dropped 4 bases and J dropped 6; count of bases not matched to a gene: 6. Germline CDR1 reads SGHNT; CDR2 reads YYREEE (reference sequence). The CDR3 DNA sequence: TGTGCCAGCAGCCAGGACAGGGATTTCGAGCAGTACTTC. Translation: CASSQDRDFEQYF.

The chain uses TRBV11-2 and TRBJ1-2; 7 bases are shared with TRBD1. CDR1 is SGHAT and CDR2 is FQNNGV in the germline V gene. V gave up 5 bases and J gave up 2 bases; unmatched junction bases: 11. CDR3 size: 16 residues. The CDR3 sequence is CASSPVRGTANYGYTF. DNA of the CDR3: TGTGCCAGCAGCCCAGTACGCGGGACAGCCAACTATGGCTACACCTTC.

The chain links TRBV6-1 to TRBJ1-5; D is ambiguous. In germline, CDR1 is MNHNS, CDR2 SASEGT. This CDR3 has 13 amino acids. V shed 1 base and J shed 7 bases, with 8 bases lying between them. Here the CDR3 DNA reads TGTGCCAGCAGTGAAGAAGGGAGCCAGCCCCAGCATTTT. It encodes CASSEEGSQPQHF.

The rearrangement joins TRBV18 to TRBJ1-1; tentatively, D is TRBD1 (5 bases). Looked up from germline, CDR1 is KGHSH and CDR2 is LQKENI. V was trimmed by 5 bases and J by 0 bases, leaving 13 bases between them. The CDR3 covers 15 residues. The CDR3 DNA reads as TGTGCCAGCTCATTGACCGGGACGGTGAACACTGAAGCTTTCTTT. This codes for CASSLTGTVNTEAFF.

The chain employs TRBV5-4 and TRBJ2-3; 10 nucleotides match TRBD2. CDR1 and CDR2 (germline): SGHNT, YYREEE (reference sequence). J gave up 3 bases and V 4 bases, and 5 bases lay outside the gene matches. The CDR3 has 15 amino acids. As DNA, the CDR3 is TGTGCCAGCAGCGATCGTAGCGGGAGGACAGATACGCAGTATTTT. Protein product: CASSDRSGRTDTQYF.

CDR3 sequence reads: CASTKTGQGSYEQYF. In nucleotides, the CDR3 is TGTGCCAGCACCAAAACGGGACAGGGCTCCTACGAGCAGTACTTC. The chain joins TRBV28 to TRBJ2-7; 9 bases align to TRBD1. The germline CDR1 and CDR2 sequences are MDHEN and SYDVKM. After removal of 7 bases from V and 0 bases from J, the junction contained 7 bases not matched to a gene. The CDR3 runs to 15 residues.

This clone was seen more than once but under ten times. The V call is TRBV19, the J call TRBJ1-1; TRBD1 matches at 9 bases. The germline CDR1 and CDR2 sequences are LNHDA and SQIVND (reference sequence). J gave up 0 bases and V 6 bases, and 8 bases lay outside the gene matches. This CDR3 contains 16 residues. CDR3: CASRNRGQGMNTEAFF. The CDR3 DNA is TGTGCCAGTAGGAACAGAGGACAGGGGATGAACACTGAAGCTTTCTTT.

J is TRBJ1-1 and V is TRBV5-4; D not resolved. Trimming removed 0 bases from V and 4 bases from J, with 4 bases in between. CDR1 SGHNT and CDR2 YYREEE come from the germline V gene (reference sequence). CDR3 length equals 12 residues. CDR3 amino acids: CASSLEGTEAFF. DNA for the CDR3: TGTGCCAGCAGCTTGGAAGGCACTGAAGCTTTCTTT.

V usage is TRBV27 and J usage is TRBJ2-7; 8 nucleotides align to TRBD1. From germline, CDR1 is MNHEY and CDR2 SMNVEV (reference sequence). This CDR3 is 14 amino acids long. Trimming removed 6 bases from V and 5 bases from J; junction bases left unmatched: 9. This CDR3 reads CASRRTGSNNEQYF. As DNA, the CDR3 is TGTGCCAGCAGGAGGACAGGGTCTAACAACGAGCAGTACTTC.

The chain links TRBV2 to TRBJ1-1, with TRBD1 identical over 7 bases. The CDR3 contains 15 residues. In germline, CDR1 is SNHLY, CDR2 FYNNEI. V lost 4 bases, J lost 2 bases, and 7 bases stayed unmatched. In nucleotides, the CDR3 is TGTGCCAGCAGTGCGACAGGGAATACTAACACTGAAGCTTTCTTT. It codes for CASSATGNTNTEAFF.

The J gene is TRBJ1-4, the V gene TRBV29-1; the D gene is possibly TRBD1 (6 bases). Germline CDR1 is SQVTM and CDR2 is ANQGSEA. The CDR3 loop spans 14 amino acids. V lost 4 bases to trimming and J lost 0 bases, with 9 bases between them. The CDR3 is CSVVGAATNEKLFF. Written as DNA, the CDR3 is TGCAGCGTTGTGGGGGCTGCAACTAATGAAAAACTGTTTTTT.

This clone has only one observation. V and J are TRBV7-2 and TRBJ2-7, with a tentative D call TRBD1 (6 bases). CDR1 is SGHTA, CDR2 FQGNSA, per germline. V dropped 0 bases and J dropped 1 base, with 7 bases sitting between them. The CDR3 totals 14 residues. CDR3 loop: CASSLAGQSYEQYF. The DNA for the CDR3 is TGTGCCAGCAGCTTAGCCGGACAGTCCTACGAGCAGTACTTC.

The V gene is TRBV2, the J gene TRBJ2-3; weak D call: TRBD2 (6 bases). The V gene's germline CDR1 is SNHLY and CDR2 FYNNEI. The V gene lost 6 bases and the J gene lost 2 bases, with 9 bases spanning the gap. The CDR3 is 13 amino acids. CDR3 nucleotides: TGTGCCAGCAGGGGACTCGCCACAGATACGCAGTATTTT. As protein: CASRGLATDTQYF.

The chain uses TRBV19 and TRBJ2-3; a weak D match, TRBD2 (6 bases). Germline lookup yields CDR1 LNHDA and CDR2 SQIVND (reference sequence). The CDR3 has 17 amino acids. Between the trimmed V and J ends, which lost 3 bases and 8 bases, there was a span of 24 bases. In nucleotides, the CDR3 is TGTGCCAGTAGTATTTCCCTAGCGTCGTCCACCCCCCGTACGCAGTATTTT. Translated: CASSISLASSTPRTQYF.

The chain employs TRBV28 and TRBJ2-7; D is ambiguous. Germline V gene data show CDR1 as MDHEN and CDR2 as SYDVKM. The CDR3 has 14 amino acids. V lost 8 bases and J 3 bases, leaving 17 bases between the germline ends. The CDR3 region is CASGPQTFGYEQYF. Written as DNA, the CDR3 is TGTGCCAGCGGTCCTCAGACGTTTGGCTACGAGCAGTACTTC.

The chain links TRBV11-3 to TRBJ2-1; D call uncertain. The CDR3 extends over 14 amino acids. The V and J ends lost 4 bases and 9 bases respectively, with 16 bases between them. Germline V gene sequence: CDR1 SGHNT, CDR2 YENEEA. CDR3 residues: CASSSDWGDSEQFF. The CDR3 coding sequence is TGTGCCAGCAGCTCCGACTGGGGTGATAGTGAGCAGTTCTTC.

This chain joins TRBV30 and TRBJ2-7; tentatively, D is TRBD1 or TRBD2 (5 bases each). Germline CDR1 reads GTSNPN; CDR2 reads SVGIG (reference sequence). With 4 bases removed from V and 3 bases from J, the gap between germline ends came to 19 bases. CDR3 length: 15 residues. The CDR3 DNA reads TGTGCCTGGATGGGGCGGGTCCGGGGCCGCTACGAGCAGTACTTC. This codes for CAWMGRVRGRYEQYF.

J is TRBJ2-2 and V is TRBV14, with TRBD2 identical over 15 bases. This CDR3 has 18 residues. The V and J ends lost 1 base and 4 bases, in that order; junction bases with no gene match: 4. CDR1 is SGHDN and CDR2 is FVKESK in the germline V gene. The CDR3 loop is CASSQAPGLAGGTGELFF. As DNA, the CDR3 is TGTGCCAGCAGCCAAGCCCCGGGACTAGCGGGGGGCACCGGGGAGCTGTTTTTT. Full variable domain (missing parts from reference TRBV14 and TRBJ2-2): EAGVTQFPSHSVIEKGQTVTLRCDPISGHDNLYWYRRVMGKEIKFLLHFVKESKQDESGMPNNRFLAERTGGTYSTLKVQPAELEDSGVYFCASSQAPGLAGGTGELFFGEGSRLTVL.

The chain is built from TRBV19 and TRBJ1-4; D is uncertain. Germline V CDR1 and CDR2: LNHDA, SQIVND (reference sequence). The CDR3 is made up of 13 amino acids. V lost 1 base and J 5 bases, leaving 5 bases between the germline ends. The CDR3 loop is CASSIGLNEKLFF. The CDR3, as DNA: TGTGCCAGTAGTATAGGACTAAATGAAAAACTGTTTTTT. The whole variable domain, filled in from reference TRBV19 and TRBJ1-4, reads DGGITQSPKYLFRKEGQNVTLSCEQNLNHDAMYWYRQDPGQGLRLIYYSQIVNDFQKGDIAEGYSVSREKKESFPLTVTSAQKNPTAFYLCASSIGLNEKLFFGSGTQLSVL.